This TCR beta chain was identified during a study of T cells expressing NK-cell markers. The CDR3 is made up of 16 amino acids. Looked up from germline, CDR1 is MNHEY and CDR2 is SVGEGT. The authors generated TCR beta cDNA through 5'RACE template switching with UMIs. TCRdb re-analyzed the 5' RACE reads; it lists each CDR3 protein once, without DNA. This listing includes 150,000 to 180,000 distinct CDR3 sequences. The chain combines TRBV6-2 or TRBV6-3 with TRBJ2-1; without DNA, the TCRdb call of TRBD2 cannot be checked. The receptor was isolated from a woman aged 45-65 years in good health. What was sequenced was blood T cells: a sorted CD56 or NKG2C T cell subset, CD4+ or CD8+ T cells, or bulk PBMC T cells (not recorded which). The CDR3 region is CASRLRLADSYNEQFF.